The present T cell receptor (beta chain) was sequenced within a study of blood T cells in healthy people across ages. Study conclusions and caveats: TCR beta diversity per million T cells fell roughly linearly with age.

This clonotype was picked up one time. Its antigen remains unknown. Trimming shortened V by 6 bases and J by 8 bases, and 11 bases separated the two germline ends. This CDR3 contains 12 residues. Germline V gene lookup returns CDR1 MNHNS and CDR2 SASEGT. Using a J-beta primer mix together with a sample-barcoded 5' primer, a second PCR was run for about 7 to 12 cycles. Each CDR3 protein is one row after TCRdb ran MiXCR on the 5' RACE reads. The table has 1.5 million to 2 million distinct CDR3 sequences, 28% seen once. The chain recombines TRBV6-1 with TRBJ2-4; D possibly corresponds to TRBD1 (6 bases). The clonotype comes from a woman aged 25 to 39 in good health. Sequenced: blood. CDR3 sequence: CASSQGYDIQYF. CDR3 sequence (DNA): TGTGCCAGCAGCCAGGGGTACGACATTCAGTACTTC.